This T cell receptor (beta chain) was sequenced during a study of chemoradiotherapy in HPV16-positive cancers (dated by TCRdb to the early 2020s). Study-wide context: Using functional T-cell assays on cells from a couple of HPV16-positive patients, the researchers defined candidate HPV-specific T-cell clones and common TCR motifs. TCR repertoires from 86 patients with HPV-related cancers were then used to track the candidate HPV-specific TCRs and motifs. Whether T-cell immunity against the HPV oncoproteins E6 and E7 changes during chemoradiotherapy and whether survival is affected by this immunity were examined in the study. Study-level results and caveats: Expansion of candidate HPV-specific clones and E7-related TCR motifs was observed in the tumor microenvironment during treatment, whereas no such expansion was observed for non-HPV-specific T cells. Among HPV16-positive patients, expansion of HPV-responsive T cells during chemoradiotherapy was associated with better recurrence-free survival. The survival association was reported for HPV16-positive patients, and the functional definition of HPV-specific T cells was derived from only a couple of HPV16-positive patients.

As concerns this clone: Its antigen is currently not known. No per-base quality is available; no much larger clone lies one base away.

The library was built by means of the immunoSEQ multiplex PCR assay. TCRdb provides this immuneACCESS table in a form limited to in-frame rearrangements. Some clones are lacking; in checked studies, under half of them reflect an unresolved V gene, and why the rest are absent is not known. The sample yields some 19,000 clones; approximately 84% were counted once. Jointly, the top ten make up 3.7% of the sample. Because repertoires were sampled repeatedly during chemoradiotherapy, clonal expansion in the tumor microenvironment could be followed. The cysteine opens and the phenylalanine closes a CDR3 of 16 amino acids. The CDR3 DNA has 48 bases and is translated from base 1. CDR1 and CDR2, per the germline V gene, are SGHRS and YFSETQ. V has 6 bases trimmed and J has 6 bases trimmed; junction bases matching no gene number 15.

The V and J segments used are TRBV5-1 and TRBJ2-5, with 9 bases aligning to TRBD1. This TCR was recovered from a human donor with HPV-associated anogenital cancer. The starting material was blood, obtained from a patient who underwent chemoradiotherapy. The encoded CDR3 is CASTVGDRGWTKTQYF. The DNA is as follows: TGCGCCAGCACCGTCGGAGACAGGGGGTGGACCAAGACCCAGTACTTC.